This T cell receptor (beta chain) was captured in a study of CD8+ T cells in alopecia areata (dated by TCRdb to the late 2010s). A note on the overall study: Treated patients were enrolled in an open-label pilot trial of oral tofacitinib, 5 to 10 mg twice daily, for moderate-to-severe alopecia areata. The SALT score, which quantifies the percentage of affected scalp surface area, was used to measure disease severity in treated patients. TCRbeta CDR3 regions were amplified by immunoSEQ multiplex PCR using 35 Vbeta forward and 13 Jbeta reverse primers. Tofacitinib was administered for 6 to 18 months, and 6 months of follow-up off drug were then conducted to assess delayed response and recurrence. In humans, TCRbeta sequencing was performed on scalp tissue and on sorted CD4+ and CD8+ peripheral blood T cells from healthy controls and from patients with patchy or totalis/universalis alopecia areata. Tofacitinib-treated patients had biopsies at baseline and at 4 and 24 weeks of treatment, with a later scalp biopsy in several patients. The RNA source kit depended on sample type: the PAXgene miRNA kit for fixed scalp, the miRNeasy kit for PBMCs, and the RNeasy kit for mouse skin. Scalp clonality was compared among normal scalp (n=4), patchy alopecia areata scalp (n=8), and alopecia totalis/universalis scalp (n=8). To study T cell clonal expansion in alopecia areata, the researchers applied high-throughput TCRbeta sequencing to both the C3H/HeJ mouse model and human patients. What the study reported, not specific to this receptor: Lesional scalp, especially in alopecia totalis/universalis, showed higher clonality and more expanded CD8+ clones than normal scalp, suggesting antigenic drive. Many expanded lesional clones were found to persist in scalp and blood during tofacitinib treatment, and relapse after treatment cessation may be partly explained by this persistence. Scalp clonality and the number of expanded CD8+ clones among the top 100 scalp clones were significantly decreased by tofacitinib. TCR sequences shared between patients were less clear than in mice, possibly partly because of HLA diversity in the patient population. Unlike mouse skin, which is dominated by gammadelta T cells, normal human skin has resident alphabeta T cells that are also sequenced, and this complicates analysis of the scalp TCR repertoire. The treated cohort was small, with a single nonresponder, so links between baseline CD8+ expansion and response need larger studies.

As concerns this clone: It has no known antigen specificity. No much larger clone is present one base from it, and per-base qualities are unavailable.

V is pared back by 6 bases and J by 4 bases, with 7 bases lying between the germline termini. Measured from the cysteine to the phenylalanine, the CDR3 is 11 residues long. CDR3 DNA only is kept here, 33 bases in frame from base 1. CDR1 and CDR2 (SEHNR, FQNEAQ) derive from the germline V gene (reference sequence). In light of the paper, this sample's time point label describes: more than 3 weeks on oral tofacitinib. According to the study, the label for this sample's treatment or condition signals: oral pan-JAK inhibitor, 5-10 mg twice daily. Peripheral blood and lesional scalp punch biopsies were obtained from patients with alopecia areata. After PBMCs were isolated by density centrifugation and stained for CD3, CD4 and CD8, a FACSAria was used to sort CD4+ and CD8+ T cells. Libraries were constructed by the immunoSEQ multiplex PCR assay. For TCR sequencing, RNA was extracted from every sample and reverse transcribed into cDNA to serve as template. First-strand cDNA was synthesized with SuperScript III using a 2:1 mix of oligo-dT and random hexamers. Amplification bias was assessed with a synthetic immune receptor repertoire, and residual bias was removed computationally. On the study's bioinformatics: After raw reads were preprocessed to remove errors, the CDR3 was defined following IMGT conventions as running from the conserved cysteine to phenylalanine. To get clonality, Shannon entropy was normalized by log2 of the number of productive unique TCRs and the result was subtracted from 1. Whether scalp clones were CD4 or CD8 was inferred by matching scalp TCRbeta sequences against CD4 and CD8 repertoires sorted from blood. What TCRdb holds here is the immuneACCESS table cut down to in-frame rearrangements. Part of the clones is not present; checked against another copy, under half of the missing clones reflect an unresolved V gene, and the others are unexplained. That table is the source of V, J and clone size, and D and trimming were worked out from the DNA. The sample records about 160,000 clones, about 71% of which are singletons. The top ten clones comprise 0.91% of the sample.

This TCR derives from a human donor with alopecia areata. Recombination joined TRBV7-9 with TRBJ2-7; the D gene lacks a confident call. Sequences were derived from CD4+ T cells sorted from blood, sampled at week 4, from a patient treated with tofacitinib. In nucleotide form, the sequence is TGTGCCAGCAGTGTGGGGTACGAGCAGTACTTC. Its coded protein is CASSVGYEQYF. The full variable domain, completed from the reference TRBV7-9 and TRBJ2-7 proteins outside the CDR3, reads DTGVSQNPRHKITKRGQNVTFRCDPISEHNRLYWYRQTLGQGPEFLTYFQNEAQLEKSRLLSDRFSAERPKGSFSTLEIQRTEQGDSAMYLCASSVGYEQYFGPGTRLTVT.